This is a list of T cell receptor beta chains from one sample in a study of memory CD4+ T cells and cytomegalovirus serostatus. The table came from immunoSEQ multiplex PCR; TCRdb's copy has only in-frame clones and leaves some out. Of around 60,000 clones in the sample, about 81% were seen once. Sequencing was carried out using memory CD4+ T cells from blood. These receptors all come from an adult in good health and CMV-seronegative. Both conserved end residues are part of each CDR3. Each record gives: V gene, CDR3 protein.

>TRBV7-2
CASSFAQTSKNIQYF
>TRBV7-6
CASSLVVGQGTTGELFF
>TRBV7-3
CASSLSAGAGANVLTF
>TRBV5-1
CASSLGQGVTDTQYF
>TRBV11-2
CASSLAGGVDTQYF
>TRBV5-1
CASSLGGLPQGETQYF
>TRBV7-9
CASSLDGSNQPQHF
>TRBV5-1
CASIPGDSPLDTQYF
>TRBV28
CASSSTATYEQYF
>TRBV10-2
CASSSRIEGDEQFF
>TRBV6-5
CASSYGTGRNYGYTF
>TRBV5-1
CASSLLGSWRDTEAFF
>TRBV7-9
CASSLGTVNTEAFF
>TRBV6-5
CASSYVGDYGYTF
>TRBV27
CASSIVPRGNYEQYF
>TRBV5-1
CASRLDVSGNTIYF
>TRBV5-4
CASSLRTGGNTGELFF
>TRBV10-2
CATAVSGANVLTF
>TRBV18
CASSDSRTGSGNTIYF
>TRBV6-1
CASSEAPSSEAFF
>TRBV28
CASSGQEQGSQPQHF
>TRBV29-1
CSVEDKTGTGLPAQHF